The 14 T cell receptor beta chains below were found in one sample sequenced in a study of blood T cell repertoires in COVID-19. Only in-frame clones appear in the TCRdb table, and some are missing; sequencing was by immunoSEQ multiplex PCR. The sample shows roughly 55,000 clones, around 90% of them seen only once. The sample was peripheral blood. These receptors came from a human donor with active COVID-19. The donor label of this sample is uncertain.

This chain links TRBV2 with TRBJ2-1; D not resolved. CDR3 length: 13 residues. Trimming took 8 bases from V and 11 from J, leaving 19 bases between them. The germline gives CDR1 SNHLY, CDR2 FYNNEI. The DNA for the CDR3 is TGTGCCAGCGTCGCGGAGCCCCTGAAGAAGCAGTTCTTC. It translates to CASVAEPLKKQFF.

The chain employs TRBV6-2 or TRBV6-3 and TRBJ2-3; TRBD1 agrees at 11 bases. V shed 5 bases, J shed 4 bases, and the junction held 8 bases outside the gene matches. This CDR3 has 16 amino acids. CDR1 MNHEY and CDR2 SVGEGT come from the germline V gene. CDR3 loop: CASSQDPGQGADTQYF. The CDR3 DNA sequence: TGTGCCAGCAGTCAAGATCCGGGACAGGGGGCAGATACGCAGTATTTT.

This clone was counted a single time. The rearrangement links TRBV6-6 to TRBJ2-1; D is ambiguous. Germline-derived CDR1 and CDR2 are MNHNY and SVGAGI (reference sequence). Trimming removed 5 bases at V and 7 bases at J, with 18 bases between. The CDR3 is made up of 15 amino acids. The DNA of the CDR3 is TGTGCCAGCAGTCCACTTTACCGGGTCACGAATGAGCAGTTCTTC. Protein sequence: CASSPLYRVTNEQFF.

Concerning this clone: One junction end disagrees with the germline gene, perhaps due to a read error. The chain carries TRBV14 and TRBJ2-7; D is uncertain. The CDR3 runs to 11 residues. Germline V gene sequence: CDR1 SGHDN, CDR2 FVKESK. The CDR3 DNA sequence: TGTGCCAGCAGCCAAGGGTACGGGCAGTACTTC. It specifies CASSQGYGQYF.

This clone has just one count. The chain combines TRBV5-1 with TRBJ2-3; 11 bases are a match to TRBD1. The CDR3 sequence is 16 residues long. With V trimmed by 4 bases and J by 1 base, 5 bases remained unmatched. CDR1 SGHRS and CDR2 YFSETQ come from the germline V gene. In DNA form, the CDR3 reads TGCGCCAGCAGCCCAGGGACAGGGGGAGGCACAGATACGCAGTATTTT. Translated, it gives CASSPGTGGGTDTQYF.

J is TRBJ2-1 and V is TRBV6-5; 7 bases match TRBD1. The CDR3 sequence is 13 residues long. In germline, CDR1 is MNHEY, CDR2 SVGAGI. V trimming: 8 bases; J trimming: 15 bases; junction bases outside the gene matches: 16. The CDR3 bases are TGTGCCAGCCTTAAGAGCCAAACAGGGGACCGGTTCTTC. Its translation is CASLKSQTGDRFF.

The J gene is TRBJ1-4, the V gene TRBV6-5, with 12 bases matching TRBD1. Trimming removed 6 bases from V and 8 bases from J; junction bases left unmatched: 4. Germline V gene sequence: CDR1 MNHEY, CDR2 SVGAGI. CDR3 length: 14 amino acids. The DNA for the CDR3 is TGTGCCAGCAGGATCGGGACAGGGGGCGAAAAACTGTTTTTT. This encodes CASRIGTGGEKLFF.

The chain carries TRBV18 and TRBJ1-1; D perhaps matches TRBD1 (5 bases). With 5 bases removed from V and 4 bases from J, the gap between germline ends came to 20 bases. Per the germline V gene, CDR1 is KGHSH and CDR2 is LQKENI. CDR3 length: 16 residues. CDR3 in DNA: TGTGCCAGCTCAGTCACAACGCAGGGCTGGGGCACTGAAGCTTTCTTT. The encoded protein is CASSVTTQGWGTEAFF.

The rearrangement links TRBV6-5 to TRBJ2-7; no clear D gene. V was trimmed by 4 bases and J by 3 bases, leaving 4 bases between them. Germline CDR1 is MNHEY and CDR2 is SVGAGI. This CDR3 region has 11 residues. CDR3 DNA: TGTGCCAGCAGTTCCCTCTACGAGCAGTACTTC. Translation gives CASSSLYEQYF.

This clone was recorded only once. The chain is built from TRBV7-3 and TRBJ1-2; the match to TRBD1 covers 7 bases. Trimming cost V 5 bases and J 2 bases; bases outside gene matches: 8. Germline CDR1 and CDR2: SGHTA and FQGTGA. The CDR3 length is 15 residues. This CDR3 reads CASSPGVQGNYGYTF. CDR3 DNA: TGTGCCAGCAGCCCCGGCGTACAGGGGAACTATGGCTACACCTTC. Full variable domain (rest looked up from reference TRBV7-3 and TRBJ1-2): GAGVSQTPSNKVTEKGKYVELRCDPISGHTALYWYRQSLGQGPEFLIYFQGTGAADDSGLPNDRFFAVRPEGSVSTLKIQRTERGDSAVYLCASSPGVQGNYGYTFGSGTRLTVV.

The CDR3 is CASKGSAGNTIYF. In DNA form, the CDR3 reads TGTGCCAGCAAGGGGTCCGCTGGAAACACCATATATTTT. The chain uses TRBV2 and TRBJ1-3; TRBD1 might be the D (5 bases). CDR1 and CDR2 from the germline V gene are SNHLY and FYNNEI. The CDR3 runs to 13 residues. The ends were cut back, 7 bases at V and 2 bases at J, with 9 bases in the middle.

Of note for this clone: Other DNA sequences from this sample encode an identical CDR3 as well. This chain connects TRBV3-1 (or the pseudogene TRBV3-2) to TRBJ2-7; the D is unclear. The CDR3 runs 12 residues. V lost 1 base and J 1 base, leaving 2 bases between the germline ends. The germline V gene encodes CDR1 LGHDT and CDR2 YNNKEL (reference sequence). The CDR3 loop reads CASSQASYEQYF. In DNA, the CDR3 is TGTGCCAGCAGCCAAGCGTCCTACGAGCAGTACTTC.

This clone was recorded once. The chain links TRBV4-1 to TRBJ1-1; D might be TRBD1 (5 bases). The ends were cut back, 1 base at V and 1 base at J, with 10 bases in the middle. Germline CDR1 reads MGHRA; CDR2 reads YSYEKL. The CDR3 extends over 15 amino acids. CDR3 sequence (DNA): TGCGCCAGCAGCCAAGTAGGCAGGGCGAACACTGAAGCTTTCTTT. Encoded protein: CASSQVGRANTEAFF.

The genes are TRBV6-5 and TRBJ2-7; tentatively, D is TRBD1 (6 bases). The CDR3 is made up of 15 amino acids. The V end lost 0 bases, the J end lost 2 bases, and 11 bases lay between the germline ends. Germline V gene data show CDR1 as MNHEY and CDR2 as SVGAGI. The CDR3 loop reads CASSYSEDRTYEQYF. CDR3 DNA: TGTGCCAGCAGTTACTCGGAGGACAGAACCTACGAGCAGTACTTC.